This record covers a single T cell receptor (beta chain). The data were obtained in a study of blood T cell repertoires in COVID-19. Study-level information: Sources were T cells, B-cell-depleted T cells, or PBMCs; the material itself was cDNA or gDNA.

Germline V gene sequence: CDR1 SGHRS, CDR2 YFSETQ. The CDR3 consists of 15 residues. After removal of 0 bases from V and 5 bases from J, the junction contained 3 bases not matched to a gene. Authors' processing steps: It was from reference gene primer amplification that nucleated cell counts were estimated. TCRdb keeps only in-frame clones here, not all; method: immunoSEQ multiplex PCR. V and J calls plus clone size are reproduced from that table; the DNA served to infer D and trimming. The sample carries about 220,000 clones, 85% to 90% recorded once. Participants, about 18 to 89 years old, spanned 25 or so US areas. Which cohort a participant joined came from the clinical history participants gave.

What was sequenced was PBMCs or T cells enriched from blood (not recorded which). The rearrangement links TRBV5-1 to TRBJ2-4, with TRBD1 matching 9 bases. This clonotype was sampled from a woman in her fifties or sixties with acute COVID-19. The CDR3 region is CASSLGDREQNIQYF. CDR3 nucleotides: TGCGCCAGCAGCTTGGGGGACAGGGAACAAAACATTCAGTACTTC.